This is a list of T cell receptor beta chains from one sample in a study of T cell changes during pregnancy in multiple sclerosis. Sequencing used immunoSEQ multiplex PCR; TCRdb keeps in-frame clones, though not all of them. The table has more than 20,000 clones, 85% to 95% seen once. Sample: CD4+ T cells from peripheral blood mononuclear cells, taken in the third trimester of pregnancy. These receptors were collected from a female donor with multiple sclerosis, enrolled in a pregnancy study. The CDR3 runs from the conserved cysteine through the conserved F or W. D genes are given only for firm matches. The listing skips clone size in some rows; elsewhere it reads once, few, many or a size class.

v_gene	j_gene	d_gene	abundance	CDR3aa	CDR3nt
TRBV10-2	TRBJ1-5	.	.	CASSESGGSTPQHF	TGCGCCAGCAGTGAGTCCGGGGGTTCGACGCCCCAGCATTTT
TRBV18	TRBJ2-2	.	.	CASSLASTGELFF	TGTGCCAGCTCTCTAGCATCCACCGGGGAGCTGTTTTTT
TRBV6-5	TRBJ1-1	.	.	CASSPLDRMNTEAFF	TGTGCCAGCAGTCCCCTCGACAGGATGAACACTGAAGCTTTCTTT
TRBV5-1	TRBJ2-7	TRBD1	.	CASSGQGAPLEQYF	TGCGCCAGCAGCGGGCAGGGGGCTCCTCTGGAGCAGTACTTC
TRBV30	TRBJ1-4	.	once	CAWRHPGGEKLFF	TGTGCCTGGAGACACCCGGGGGGTGAAAAACTGTTTTTT
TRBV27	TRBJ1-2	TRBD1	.	CASRRLRDRGVNGYTF	TGTGCCAGCAGGAGGCTCCGGGACAGGGGAGTGAATGGCTACACCTTC
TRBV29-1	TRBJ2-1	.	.	CRASGQSSYNEQFF	TGCAGGGCTTCCGGACAAAGCTCCTACAATGAGCAGTTCTTC
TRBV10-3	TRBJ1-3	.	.	CAITPTHGGNTIYF	TGTGCAATCACGCCCACACATGGCGGAAACACCATATATTTT
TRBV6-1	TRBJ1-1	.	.	CASSVRRQGLEAFF	TGTGCCAGCAGTGTACGTCGGCAGGGTCTAGAAGCTTTCTTT
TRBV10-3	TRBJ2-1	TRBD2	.	CAISGDLRLADSYNEQFF	TGTGCCATCAGTGGCGATCTTAGACTAGCGGACTCCTACAATGAGCAGTTCTTC
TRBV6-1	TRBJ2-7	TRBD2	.	CARVLGTSSPNEQYF	TGTGCCAGAGTTTTGGGGACTAGCTCCCCTAACGAGCAGTACTTC
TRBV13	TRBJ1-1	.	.	CASSLGRRNTEAFF	TGTGCCAGCAGCCTAGGACGCAGGAACACTGAAGCTTTCTTT
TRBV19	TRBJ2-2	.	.	CASSITSVYTGELFF	TGTGCCAGTAGTATAACCAGCGTATACACCGGGGAGCTGTTTTTT
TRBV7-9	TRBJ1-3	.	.	CASSPRMGGLGNTIYF	TGTGCCAGCAGCCCGAGAATGGGGGGGCTTGGAAACACCATATATTTT
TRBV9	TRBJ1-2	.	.	CASSVDGYYGYTF	TGTGCCAGCAGCGTAGACGGGTATTATGGCTACACCTTC
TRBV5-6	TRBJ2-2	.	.	CASSLSGRAFTGELFF	TGTGCCAGCAGCTTGTCGGGCAGGGCTTTCACCGGGGAGCTGTTTTTT
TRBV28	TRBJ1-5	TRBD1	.	CASSSPHRGVDQPQHF	TGTGCCAGCAGTTCTCCTCACAGGGGTGTCGATCAGCCCCAGCATTTT
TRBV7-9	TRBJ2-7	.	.	CASSLVGGAASYEQYF	TGTGCCAGCAGCTTAGTTGGGGGGGCCGCATCTTACGAGCAGTACTTC
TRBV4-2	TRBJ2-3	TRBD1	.	CASSQGGTGAGNTQYF	TGTGCCAGCAGCCAAGGCGGGACAGGGGCTGGGAATACGCAGTATTTT
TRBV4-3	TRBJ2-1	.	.	CASSPRLTGVYNEQFF	TGCGCCAGCAGCCCTAGGTTGACGGGGGTTTACAATGAGCAGTTCTTC
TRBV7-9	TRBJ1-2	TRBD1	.	CASSPMGQGARGGYTF	TGTGCCAGCAGCCCCATGGGACAGGGGGCAAGAGGTGGCTACACCTTC
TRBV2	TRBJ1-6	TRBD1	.	CASSAQGNNSPLHF	TGTGCCAGCAGTGCACAGGGGAATAATTCACCCCTCCACTTT
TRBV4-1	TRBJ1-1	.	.	CASNLREGTEAFF	TGCGCCAGCAACCTTCGGGAGGGCACTGAAGCTTTCTTT
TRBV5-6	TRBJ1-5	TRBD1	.	CASSLGDRVNQPQHF	TGTGCCAGCAGCTTGGGGGACAGGGTCAATCAGCCCCAGCATTTT
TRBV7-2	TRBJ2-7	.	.	CASSLRAGEVEQYF	TGTGCCAGCAGCTTAAGGGCGGGCGAGGTAGAGCAGTACTTC
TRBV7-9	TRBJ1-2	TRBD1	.	CASSFPSDREIDGYTF	TGTGCCAGCAGCTTCCCCTCGGACAGGGAGATTGATGGCTACACCTTC
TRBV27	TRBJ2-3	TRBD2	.	CASSLYKRGATDTQYF	TGTGCCAGCAGTTTATACAAGCGGGGGGCAACAGATACGCAGTATTTT
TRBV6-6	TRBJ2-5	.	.	CASTPGETQYF	TGTGCCAGCACCCCGGGGGAGACCCAGTACTTC
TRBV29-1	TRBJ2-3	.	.	CSVEARGDFADTQYF	TGCAGCGTTGAAGCCAGGGGGGATTTCGCAGATACGCAGTATTTT
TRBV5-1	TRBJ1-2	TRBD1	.	CASSLVRDSSYGYTF	TGCGCCAGCAGCTTGGTTCGGGACAGCAGCTATGGCTACACCTTC
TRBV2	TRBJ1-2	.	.	CASMEDRDGGGGYTF	TGTGCCAGCATGGAAGACCGGGACGGCGGAGGGGGCTACACCTTC
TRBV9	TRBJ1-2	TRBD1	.	CASSVETGPYNYGYTF	TGTGCCAGCAGCGTAGAGACAGGGCCCTATAACTATGGCTACACCTTC